A selection of T cell receptor beta chains follows, all from one sample in a study of cytomegalovirus exposure and HLA in healthy donors. The repertoire was sequenced with immunoSEQ multiplex PCR; TCRdb's copy has only in-frame clones and lacks some. The data contain 65,000 to 85,000 clones, roughly a tenth of them seen just once; the ten biggest clones take up around 26%. The sample taken for sequencing was PBMCs. These receptors came from a man aged 55 to 70 in good health and CMV-seropositive. The CDR3 runs from the conserved cysteine through the conserved F or W. The D gene is left open where the match is weak. The listing skips clone size in some rows; elsewhere it reads once, few, many or a size class.

CDR3: CASSRDILTDTQYF; DNA: TGTGCCAGCAGCCGGGACATACTCACAGATACGCAGTATTTT; D: .; V: TRBV27; J: TRBJ2-3; size: few
CDR3: CASRRQGEITEAFF; DNA: TGTGCCAGTAGAAGACAGGGTGAGATCACTGAAGCTTTCTTT; D: TRBD1; V: TRBV19; J: TRBJ1-1; size: .
CDR3: CASSPGGTGVREQFF; DNA: TGTGCCAGCAGCCCCGGGGGGACAGGGGTGCGCGAGCAGTTCTTC; D: TRBD1; V: TRBV5-4; J: TRBJ2-1; size: .
CDR3: CASSAETGYGYTF; DNA: TGTGCCAGCAGTGCCGAAACAGGGTATGGCTACACCTTC; D: .; V: TRBV6-1; J: TRBJ1-2; size: few
CDR3: CAISESRGTGPKFTQYF; DNA: TGTGCCATCAGTGAGTCGAGAGGAACAGGGCCCAAGTTTACCCAGTACTTC; D: .; V: TRBV10-3; J: TRBJ2-5; size: medium-sized
CDR3: CASSLEIDTEAFF; DNA: TGTGCCAGCAGCCTGGAGATTGACACTGAAGCTTTCTTT; D: .; V: TRBV7-6; J: TRBJ1-1; size: few
CDR3: CASTTGFPNEKLFF; DNA: TGTGCCAGTACTACAGGGTTTCCTAATGAAAAACTGTTTTTT; D: .; V: TRBV2; J: TRBJ1-4; size: few
CDR3: CASGGGGSPDTQYF; DNA: TGTGCCAGCGGGGGGGGCGGGAGCCCAGATACGCAGTATTTT; D: .; V: TRBV5-4; J: TRBJ2-3; size: .
CDR3: CASSPRARTGLNEKLFF; DNA: TGTGCCAGCAGCCCAAGAGCCCGGACAGGCCTTAATGAAAAACTGTTTTTT; D: TRBD1; V: TRBV5-6; J: TRBJ1-4; size: few
CDR3: CASSKGDSAGNTIYF; DNA: TGTGCCAGCAGCAAAGGGGACAGCGCTGGAAACACCATATATTTT; D: TRBD1; V: TRBV6-6; J: TRBJ1-3; size: few
CDR3: CASSLLDRQAGQPQHF; DNA: TGTGCCAGCAGTTTGCTTGATCGACAGGCTGGACAGCCCCAGCATTTT; D: .; V: TRBV28; J: TRBJ1-5; size: few